The 18 T cell receptor beta chains reported below all come from one sample, sequenced in a study of T cell repertoires in cytomegalovirus infection. TCRdb used MiXCR to reprocess the reads, holding one entry per CDR3 protein. The sample holds about 740,000 distinct CDR3 sequences, approximately 34% seen once. The specimen was PBMCs. Receptors were obtained from a human donor in good health (CMV status not recorded). Some clones in this sample may be carry-over from other donors' samples.

This clonotype has only a few counts. Here the CDR3 DNA reads TGTGCCAGCAGCTTGGCCGCGGGCATAGGTTACAATGAGCAGTTCTTC. It is translated as CASSLAAGIGYNEQFF. The J gene is TRBJ2-1, the V gene TRBV5-5, with D possibly matching TRBD2 (5 bases). This CDR3 has 16 amino acids. Trimming shortened V by 0 bases and J by 4 bases, and 14 bases separated the two germline ends. Per germline, CDR1 SGHKS and CDR2 YYEKEE (reference sequence). The full variable domain, rest sourced from reference TRBV5-5 and TRBJ2-1, is DAGVTQSPTHLIKTRGQQVTLRCSPISGHKSVSWYQQVLGQGPQFIFQYYEKEERGRGNFPDRFSARQFPNYSSELNVNALLLGDSALYLCASSLAAGIGYNEQFFGPGTRLTVL.

The genes are TRBV28 and TRBJ2-7, with D possibly being TRBD1 (5 bases). This CDR3 has 11 amino acids. The V gene's germline CDR1 is MDHEN and CDR2 SYDVKM. V was shortened by 11 bases and J by 2 bases, with 10 bases between the two germline ends. The CDR3 DNA reads as TGTGCCGGCCGACAGCCCTACGAGCAGTACTTC. This translates into CAGRQPYEQYF.

This clonotype appeared a few times. V is TRBV5-1 and J is TRBJ2-1; D remains unclear. In germline, CDR1 is SGHRS, CDR2 YFSETQ. V lost 2 bases to trimming and J lost 9 bases, with 6 bases between them. The CDR3 has 11 amino acids. For the CDR3, the DNA is TGCGCCAGCAGCTTACCGAGTGAGCAGTTCTTC. Translation: CASSLPSEQFF.

This clonotype has more than one count but fewer than ten. The rearrangement links TRBV5-4 to TRBJ2-3, with a weak D call TRBD2 (6 bases). Germline CDR1 and CDR2: SGHNT and YYREEE (reference sequence). V gave up 4 bases and J gave up 0 bases, with 12 bases separating them. This CDR3 spans 15 amino acids. The CDR3 nucleotides read TGTGCCAGCAGCAGGCGGGAAGGTAGCACAGATACGCAGTATTTT. Translated: CASSRREGSTDTQYF. The full variable domain, in which reference TRBV5-4 and TRBJ2-3 provide the parts outside the CDR3, is ETGVTQSPTHLIKTRGQQVTLRCSSQSGHNTVSWYQQALGQGPQFIFQYYREEENGRGNFPPRFSGLQFPNYSSELNVNALELDDSALYLCASSRREGSTDTQYFGPGTRLTVL.

The chain combines TRBV5-6 with TRBJ2-1; D possibly uses TRBD1 or TRBD2 (6 bases each). Germline V gene sequence: CDR1 SGHDT, CDR2 YYEEEE. The V end was cut by 0 bases, the J end by 9 bases, with 19 bases between. The CDR3 is 16 residues long. Here the CDR3 DNA reads TGTGCCAGCAGCTTGGATCTCCGGGCCGAGGGGGGTGAGCAGTTCTTC. It specifies CASSLDLRAEGGEQFF.

V gene TRBV27 combines with J gene TRBJ2-5, with 7 positions matching TRBD2. The V gene end was trimmed by 6 bases and the J gene end by 4 bases; junction bases not matched to a gene: 11. This CDR3 comprises 15 residues. The germline V gene encodes CDR1 MNHEY and CDR2 SMNVEV (reference sequence). The CDR3 protein is CASRWRERVGETQYF. DNA for the CDR3: TGTGCCAGCAGGTGGCGGGAGCGGGTGGGAGAGACCCAGTACTTC.

This clonotype was detected many times. CDR3 nucleotides: TGTGCCAGCAGCTTAGGCGCCACTTCCTACAATGAGCAGTTCTTC. Protein sequence: CASSLGATSYNEQFF. The J gene is TRBJ2-1, the V gene TRBV7-2, with unresolved D. Germline assignment: CDR1 SGHTA and CDR2 FQGNSA. Trimming left V 1 base short and J 1 base short, with 8 bases between. The CDR3 loop spans 15 amino acids.

The rearrangement joins TRBV27 to TRBJ2-7; a possible D gene is TRBD1 (5 bases). The CDR3 spans 14 residues. The germline V gene encodes CDR1 MNHEY and CDR2 SMNVEV (reference sequence). V was trimmed by 3 bases and J by 3 bases, leaving 12 bases between them. CDR3: CASSFAGPYYEQYF. The CDR3 DNA reads as TGTGCCAGCAGTTTTGCAGGGCCTTACTACGAGCAGTACTTC.

Concerning this clonotype: A single base separates this from a much larger clone, so it may be a read error. The gene calls are TRBV7-2 and TRBJ1-6; 9 bases map to TRBD1. The CDR3 has 16 amino acids. Per the germline V gene, CDR1 is SGHTA and CDR2 is FQGNSA. CDR3 sequence: CASSLTDRGKGSPLQF. The CDR3 nucleotides are TGTGCCAGCAGCCTCACGGACAGGGGAAAAGGTTCACCCCTCCAATTT.

This clonotype was observed a handful of times. The chain carries TRBV6-2 or TRBV6-3 and TRBJ2-1; no reliable D call. Germline-derived CDR1 and CDR2 are MNHEY and SVGEGT. The CDR3 is 14 amino acids. Trimming took off 5 bases at V and 5 bases at J, with 13 bases between the two ends. The CDR3 region has the DNA TGTGCCAGCAGTCCCTCGGGTGCCGACAATGAGCAGTTCTTC. Translated, it gives CASSPSGADNEQFF.

The rearrangement joins TRBV20-1 to TRBJ2-5, with D possibly being TRBD1 or TRBD2 (5 bases each). The CDR3 loop spans 14 amino acids. Germline-derived CDR1 and CDR2 are DFQATT and SNEGSKA (reference sequence). V lost 2 bases to trimming and J lost 4 bases, with 14 bases between them. Here the CDR3 DNA reads TGCAGTGCTAGACCTCTACAGAGGGGAGAGACCCAGTACTTC. As protein: CSARPLQRGETQYF.

V usage is TRBV12-3 or TRBV12-4 and J usage is TRBJ1-5; 7 nucleotides match TRBD1. CDR3 size: 13 residues. The V gene end was trimmed by 6 bases and the J gene end by 6 bases; junction bases not matched to a gene: 5. CDR3 DNA sequence: TGTGCCAGCAGAGACAGGGTGAGTCAGCCCCAGCATTTT. It is translated as CASRDRVSQPQHF.

This chain joins TRBV7-6 and TRBJ2-2, with 7 nucleotides matching TRBD2. In germline, CDR1 is SGHVS, CDR2 FNYEAQ. J was trimmed by 1 base and V by 1 base; bases with no gene match: 6. This CDR3 region has 17 residues. The CDR3 loop is CASSLEVAGVNTGELFF. CDR3 in DNA: TGTGCCAGCAGCTTAGAAGTAGCGGGCGTGAACACCGGGGAGCTGTTTTTT.

This clonotype was seen more than once but under ten times. This chain uses TRBV19 with TRBJ1-1; D unclear. The ends were cut back, 5 bases at V and 0 bases at J, with 10 bases in the middle. The CDR3 totals 14 residues. Germline loops: CDR1 LNHDA, CDR2 SQIVND (reference sequence). CDR3 DNA sequence: TGTGCCAGTAGTGGACGGGTCATGAACACTGAAGCTTTCTTT. Its protein is CASSGRVMNTEAFF.

The CDR3 DNA follows: TGTGCCAGCAGTACCCCTAAAGTACGAAACACTGAAGCTTTCTTT. Its protein product is CASSTPKVRNTEAFF. This chain joins TRBV5-6 and TRBJ1-1; the D is unclear. The CDR3 spans 15 residues. Germline CDR1 is SGHDT and CDR2 is YYEEEE. V lost 5 bases and J 2 bases, leaving 16 bases between the germline ends.

This clonotype came up a few times. The chain employs TRBV11-2 and TRBJ2-7; TRBD2 matches at 9 bases. Germline assignment: CDR1 SGHAT and CDR2 FQNNGV. J gave up 6 bases and V 3 bases, and 6 bases lay outside the gene matches. This CDR3 contains 14 residues. CDR3 nucleotides: TGTGCCAGCAGCTTTGCGGGAGGGGCCTCCGAGCAGTACTTC. Its protein is CASSFAGGASEQYF.

This clonotype occurred a few times. This chain links TRBV6-1 with TRBJ2-1; 10 positions match TRBD2. Germline V gives CDR1 MNHNS, CDR2 SASEGT. With 7 bases clipped from V and 5 bases from J, the junction kept 5 bases outside the gene matches. The CDR3 runs to 14 residues. The CDR3 nucleotides read TGTGCCAGCAACCAAGCGGGAGGGAACAATGAGCAGTTCTTC. The encoded protein is CASNQAGGNNEQFF.

This clonotype was detected only a few times. The V and J genes are TRBV28 and TRBJ1-2; D perhaps matches TRBD1 (5 bases). This CDR3 has 13 amino acids. Deletions cut 5 bases from V and 3 bases from J, with 10 bases between. Germline loops: CDR1 MDHEN, CDR2 SYDVKM. The CDR3 spells CASSGGGYYGYTF. CDR3 in DNA: TGTGCCAGCAGTGGCGGGGGGTACTATGGCTACACCTTC.